These 27 T cell receptor beta chains share one sample of origin, sequenced in a study of beta chain features in type 1 diabetes. The study, taken as a whole, reports: Among patients with Type 1 diabetes, TCRB CDR3s were moderately but significantly shorter in every one of the four CD4+ subsets.

All of the isolated RNA was reverse transcribed, so expressed TCRB transcripts were sequenced. Only in-frame clones appear in the TCRdb table, and some are missing; sequencing was by immunoSEQ multiplex PCR. The profile shows nearly 350,000 clones, 9.3% of them singletons. Their recognized antigens are unknown. The sequencing sample was made of central memory CD4+ T cells from blood. These receptors came from a man aged 30 to 39 with type 1 diabetes.

This clone has just a few counts. The rearrangement joins TRBV6-5 to TRBJ1-4; D is perhaps TRBD1 (5 bases). Trimming left V 6 bases short and J 11 bases short, with 19 bases between. The CDR3 has 14 residues. In germline, CDR1 is MNHEY, CDR2 SVGAGI. CDR3 in DNA: TGTGCCAGCAGGAAAGGAGGGGCTGAACGGAAACTGTTTTTT. This codes for CASRKGGAERKLFF.

V gene TRBV2 combines with J gene TRBJ2-7; D ambiguous. V shed 2 bases and J shed 0 bases, with 11 bases lying between them. Germline CDR1 is SNHLY and CDR2 is FYNNEI. The CDR3 consists of 15 residues. The CDR3 sequence: CASSERLDTSYEQYF. As DNA, the CDR3 is TGTGCCAGCAGTGAAAGACTCGACACCTCCTACGAGCAGTACTTC.

There are a few counts of this clone. The chain combines TRBV7-2 with TRBJ2-1; TRBD2 aligns across 10 bases. Trimming removed 5 bases from V and 4 bases from J; junction bases left unmatched: 5. The germline CDR1 and CDR2 sequences are SGHTA and FQGNSA. The CDR3 length is 15 residues. CDR3 loop: CASSASSGGYNEQFF. CDR3 nucleotides: TGTGCCAGCAGCGCGTCTAGCGGGGGTTACAATGAGCAGTTCTTC.

V is TRBV4-3 and J is TRBJ2-1; possibly TRBD1 for D (6 bases). Germline V gene sequence: CDR1 LGHNA, CDR2 YSLEER. Trimming pared 0 bases from V and 9 bases from J, leaving 9 bases between. The CDR3 contains 13 residues. DNA of the CDR3: TGCGCCAGCAGCCAAGATAGCAGGGGTGAGCAGTTCTTC. It specifies CASSQDSRGEQFF.

This clone was detected only a few times. This rearrangement joins TRBV28 to TRBJ2-5; TRBD2 aligns across 7 bases. This CDR3 comprises 13 residues. V dropped 11 bases and J dropped 4; count of bases not matched to a gene: 10. From germline, CDR1 is MDHEN and CDR2 SYDVKM. CDR3 sequence: CAAGDNIGETQYF. For the CDR3, the DNA is TGTGCCGCGGGAGATAATATCGGAGAGACCCAGTACTTC.

This clone was seen a few times. The chain uses TRBV7-7 and TRBJ2-2; perhaps TRBD2 as D (5 bases). Trimming removed 5 bases from V and 0 bases from J, with 10 bases in between. The CDR3 length is 15 residues. The germline CDR1 and CDR2 sequences are SSHAT and FNYEAQ (reference sequence). CDR3 region: CASSPRGSNTGELFF. CDR3 bases: TGTGCCAGCAGCCCTCGCGGGTCGAACACCGGGGAGCTGTTTTTT.

The chain couples TRBV5-4 to TRBJ1-3; D is undetermined. Deletions cut 1 base from V and 0 bases from J, with 8 bases between. This CDR3 region has 15 residues. The germline V gene has CDR1 SGHNT and CDR2 YYREEE (reference sequence). The CDR3 loop reads CASSLSPVSGNTIYF. CDR3 sequence (DNA): TGTGCCAGCAGCTTGTCACCCGTCTCTGGAAACACCATATATTTT.

This clone has only a few counts. J is TRBJ1-6 and V is TRBV7-2; D gene ambiguous. CDR3 length: 13 residues. The V and J ends lost 5 bases and 7 bases respectively, with 9 bases between them. In germline, CDR1 is SGHTA, CDR2 FQGNSA. The CDR3 is CASSLIQNSPLHF. CDR3 in DNA: TGTGCCAGCAGCCTAATACAGAATTCACCCCTCCACTTT.

V is TRBV28 and J is TRBJ2-7, with 8 nucleotides matching TRBD1. CDR1 and CDR2 from the germline V gene are MDHEN and SYDVKM. The CDR3 is 16 amino acids. Trimming took 2 bases from V and 0 from J; bases not matched to a gene: 6. CDR3 in DNA: TGTGCCAGCAGTTTAATGGGGGGACAGGTCTCCTACGAGCAGTACTTC. Protein sequence: CASSLMGGQVSYEQYF.

This sequence joins TRBV29-1 and TRBJ1-4, with no clear D. The CDR3 has 13 amino acids. Germline V gene sequence: CDR1 SQVTM, CDR2 ANQGSEA. Trimming took 6 bases from V and 0 from J, leaving 8 bases between them. This CDR3 is CSVETPTNEKLFF. CDR3 DNA: TGCAGCGTGGAAACGCCAACTAATGAAAAACTGTTTTTT.

CDR3: CASSRLAGAGNYEQYF. The CDR3 DNA reads as TGTGCCAGCAGTAGACTAGCGGGGGCCGGTAACTACGAGCAGTACTTC. The chain is built from TRBV7-2 and TRBJ2-7, with 12 bases that match TRBD2. Germline values: CDR1 SGHTA, CDR2 FQGNSA. V dropped 6 bases and J dropped 3; count of bases not matched to a gene: 9. The CDR3 totals 16 residues.

This clone was picked up a small number of times. The CDR3 spells CAIGEGIVGYTF. The CDR3 nucleotides are TGTGCCATCGGAGAAGGGATCGTAGGCTACACCTTC. The chain uses TRBV10-3 and TRBJ1-2; no reliable D call. This CDR3 is 12 amino acids long. CDR1 ENHRY and CDR2 SYGVKD come from the germline V gene. V lost 8 bases and J 8 bases, leaving 15 bases between the germline ends.

This chain links TRBV4-3 with TRBJ1-6; D remains unclear. The ends were cut back, 3 bases at V and 0 bases at J, with 9 bases in the middle. CDR1 and CDR2 (germline): LGHNA, YSLEER. CDR3 length equals 16 residues. The CDR3 loop reads CASSQSRSSYNSPLHF. The CDR3 DNA reads as TGCGCCAGCAGCCAGTCACGGAGCTCCTATAATTCACCCCTCCACTTT.

This clone was counted between two and nine times. The CDR3 reads CAISDPTVKFYGYTF. CDR3 nucleotide sequence: TGTGCCATCAGTGACCCGACAGTAAAGTTCTATGGCTACACCTTC. The rearrangement uses TRBV10-3 and TRBJ1-2; D possibly corresponds to TRBD1 (5 bases). Germline CDR1 and CDR2: ENHRY and SYGVKD. V was pared by 3 bases and J by 4 bases, with 15 bases between. The CDR3 covers 15 residues.

The chain recombines TRBV6-5 with TRBJ2-3; D unclear. The length of the CDR3 is 13 residues. V lost 0 bases to trimming and J lost 5 bases, with 6 bases between them. Germline CDR1 is MNHEY and CDR2 is SVGAGI. For the CDR3, the DNA is TGTGCCAGCAGTTACTCACTTAAAGATACGCAGTATTTT. It is translated as CASSYSLKDTQYF.

This clone was seen more than once but under ten times. This chain links TRBV11-2 with TRBJ1-2; weak D call: TRBD1 (5 bases). Looked up from germline, CDR1 is SGHAT and CDR2 is FQNNGV. V was pared by 4 bases and J by 8 bases, with 11 bases between. CDR3 length: 12 amino acids. The CDR3 is CASSSGLEGYTF. The CDR3 DNA follows: TGTGCCAGCAGCTCAGGGCTGGAGGGCTACACCTTC.

The rearrangement links TRBV6-5 to TRBJ1-1; weak D call: TRBD1 (5 bases). Germline assignment: CDR1 MNHEY and CDR2 SVGAGI. V was cut by 6 bases and J by 2 bases, with 16 bases left in between. The CDR3 totals 15 residues. The CDR3 DNA reads as TGTGCCAGCAGGCAACCGGGACGGATTAACACTGAAGCTTTCTTT. Translating it yields CASRQPGRINTEAFF.

This clone appeared a few times. V usage is TRBV4-2 and J usage is TRBJ1-2, with 8 bases fitting TRBD1. With 3 bases clipped from V and 4 bases from J, the junction kept 10 bases outside the gene matches. CDR1 is LGHNA, CDR2 YNFKEQ, per germline. CDR3 size: 16 residues. CDR3 in amino acids: CASSQLSGTGIYGYTF. DNA for the CDR3: TGTGCCAGCAGCCAGTTGTCCGGGACAGGAATCTATGGCTACACCTTC.

This clone has more than one count but fewer than ten. The chain employs TRBV6-6 and TRBJ2-7, with D perhaps being TRBD1 or TRBD2 (5 bases each). Germline CDR1 reads MNHNY; CDR2 reads SVGAGI (reference sequence). This CDR3 contains 15 residues. Trimming removed 4 bases from V and 7 bases from J, with 20 bases in between. Here the CDR3 DNA reads TGTGCCAGCAGTTCCTGGGACCCAAGGCCTGAAGAGCAGTACTTC. Encoded protein: CASSSWDPRPEEQYF.

The chain has TRBV6-5 and TRBJ1-2; D unclear. The CDR3 sequence is 13 residues long. V lost 8 bases and J lost 6, with 16 bases in between. Germline V gene lookup returns CDR1 MNHEY and CDR2 SVGAGI. The CDR3: CASAREGRNGYTF. CDR3 DNA sequence: TGTGCCAGCGCGAGGGAGGGAAGAAATGGCTACACCTTC.

This clone was observed a handful of times. The chain carries TRBV9 and TRBJ2-3; D is tentatively TRBD1 or TRBD2 (6 bases each). Germline-derived CDR1 and CDR2 are SGDLS and YYNGEE. CDR3 length equals 18 residues. Trimming cost V 0 bases and J 8 bases, with 25 bases left between them. CDR3 region: CASSVATGGTRARGTQYF. The CDR3 DNA reads as TGTGCCAGCAGCGTAGCTACCGGGGGCACCAGGGCCAGGGGTACGCAGTATTTT. The full variable domain, rest sourced from reference TRBV9 and TRBJ2-3, is DSGVTQTPKHLITATGQRVTLRCSPRSGDLSVYWYQQSLDQGLQFLIQYYNGEERAKGNILERFSAQQFPDLHSELNLSSLELGDSALYFCASSVATGGTRARGTQYFGPGTRLTVL.

In its sample, this clone was seen a few times. This chain uses TRBV30 with TRBJ2-2; the D is unclear. CDR3 length: 14 residues. CDR1 and CDR2 from the germline V gene are GTSNPN and SVGIG (reference sequence). With 1 base removed from V and 4 bases from J, the gap between germline ends came to 10 bases. CDR3 sequence: CAWSALGSTGELFF. The CDR3 DNA sequence: TGTGCCTGGAGTGCCCTCGGGTCCACCGGGGAGCTGTTTTTT.

This clone was picked up a small number of times. The chain combines TRBV7-9 with TRBJ2-2; tentatively, D is TRBD2 (6 bases). V lost 6 bases and J 8 bases, leaving 7 bases between the germline ends. This CDR3 has 11 residues. The germline V gene has CDR1 SEHNR and CDR2 FQNEAQ (reference sequence). CDR3 sequence reads: CASSSGGELFF. In nucleotides, the CDR3 is TGTGCCAGCAGTAGCGGAGGGGAGCTGTTTTTT.

The J gene is TRBJ1-1, the V gene TRBV2; tentatively, D is TRBD1 (5 bases). Germline V gene sequence: CDR1 SNHLY, CDR2 FYNNEI. V was shortened by 6 bases and J by 5 bases, with 19 bases between the two germline ends. The length of the CDR3 is 15 residues. CDR3 nucleotide sequence: TGTGCCAGCAGCGCCCCCTCGGGGGTACGGACTGAAGCTTTCTTT. Residues: CASSAPSGVRTEAFF.

This chain joins TRBV19 and TRBJ1-4, with no clear D. Per the germline V gene, CDR1 is LNHDA and CDR2 is SQIVND (reference sequence). The CDR3 covers 13 residues. Deletions cut 0 bases from V and 5 bases from J, with 4 bases between. The CDR3 nucleotides are TGTGCCAGTAGTATAGAGGCCAATGAAAAACTGTTTTTT. Its translation: CASSIEANEKLFF.

Remarks on this clone: The sample holds other DNA sequences that translate to the same CDR3. V gene TRBV19 combines with J gene TRBJ1-6; D unclear. This CDR3 region has 12 residues. Trimming shortened V by 8 bases and J by 7 bases, and 9 bases separated the two germline ends. CDR1 and CDR2 (germline): LNHDA, SQIVND (reference sequence). In nucleotides, the CDR3 is TGTGCCAGTTCGGCCGTAAATTCACCCCTCCACTTT. Its translation: CASSAVNSPLHF.

V and J are TRBV7-2 and TRBJ2-5; D unclear. Germline loops: CDR1 SGHTA, CDR2 FQGNSA. The CDR3 has 13 amino acids. With 0 bases removed from V and 3 bases from J, the gap between germline ends came to 5 bases. CDR3 coding DNA: TGTGCCAGCAGCTTAGCCCAGGAAGAGACCCAGTACTTC. This encodes CASSLAQEETQYF.